This T cell receptor (beta chain) is drawn from a study of CD8+ T cells in alopecia areata. At the level of the study: Treated patients were given 5 to 10 mg oral tofacitinib twice daily. Tofacitinib administration persisted for 6 to 18 months, succeeded by 6 months off drug.

Sequencing templates came from extracted RNA that was reverse transcribed into cDNA. Data came from immunoSEQ multiplex PCR; TCRdb stores just in-frame clones and leaves some out. The sample lists a few hundred thousand clones, around two fifths occurring once. Treatment noted: oral pan-JAK inhibitor, 5-10 mg twice daily. Study-wide results and limits: Expanded CD8+ clones among the top 100, and scalp clonality, were significantly decreased by tofacitinib.

This clone has a count of ten or more. The antigen is undetermined. CDR1 is SGDLS and CDR2 is YYNGEE in the germline V gene. The CDR3 covers 16 residues. Trimming shortened V by 0 bases and J by 3 bases, and 13 bases separated the two germline ends. This material consisted of CD4+ T cells sorted from blood, taken at approximately week 34, from a patient treated with tofacitinib. This sequence joins TRBV9 and TRBJ1-3, with TRBD1 as a possible D gene (6 bases). This TCR was sampled from a human donor with alopecia areata. The CDR3 DNA reads as TGTGCCAGCAGCGTAGGAGGGGGAATCGGTGGAAACACCATATATTTT. Protein sequence: CASSVGGGIGGNTIYF.